The rows below give T cell receptor beta chains drawn from one sample of a study of blood T cells in healthy people across ages. TCRdb re-analysed the 5' RACE reads in MiXCR, keeping a single row per CDR3 protein. The table lists roughly 500,000 distinct CDR3 sequences, roughly a quarter of them singletons. The sequencing sample was made of blood. The receptors come from a woman in her 70s in good health. CDR3s include the opening cysteine and the closing phenylalanine or tryptophan.

J,V,CDR3
TRBJ1-2,TRBV7-3,CASSSSREDGYTF
TRBJ2-5,TRBV5-1,CASRLPATGGGETQYF
TRBJ1-5,TRBV7-2,CASSLVTGNNQPQHF
TRBJ2-7,TRBV5-1,CASSLAVTAPEQYF
TRBJ1-6,TRBV15,CATSRDNRGQSPLHF
TRBJ1-3,TRBV7-2,CASSEARGFGNTIYF
TRBJ2-7,TRBV5-1,CASSPYSAYEQYF
TRBJ2-3,TRBV20-1,CSASPPPGTGRTDTQYF
TRBJ2-3,TRBV20-1,CSASDDTDTQYF
TRBJ2-7,TRBV10-3,CAIRDSSYEQYF
TRBJ2-7,TRBV6-1,CASSVRDSYEQYF
TRBJ1-4,TRBV15,CATSRVGQRVLRVEKLFF
TRBJ1-2,TRBV20-1,CSARNPGVHGYTF
TRBJ1-1,TRBV7-8,CASSLTAGNTEAFF
TRBJ2-4,TRBV4-3,CASSQTSGGTSLGAKNIQYF
TRBJ2-7,TRBV20-1,CSAREGTHEQYF
TRBJ2-1,TRBV6-5,CASIRQGGYNEQFF
TRBJ2-3,TRBV6-5,CASSGTGTDTQYF
TRBJ1-1,TRBV7-8,CASSLHQGRGLNTEASF
TRBJ2-5,TRBV7-9,CASSSSTGVSWQETQYF
TRBJ1-2,TRBV29-1,CSVVQVNYGYTF
TRBJ2-5,TRBV11-2,CASSIAGLAQNF
TRBJ2-4,TRBV20-1,CSARQTGDIQYF
TRBJ2-3,TRBV20-1,CSAGRRADTQYF
TRBJ2-2,TRBV12-3/TRBV12-4,CASSSNRVFGTGELFF
TRBJ2-3,TRBV6-2/TRBV6-3,CASSLNDRGAGTQYF
TRBJ2-5,TRBV6-2/TRBV6-3,CASSTIGLAQETQYF
TRBJ2-5,TRBV6-2/TRBV6-3,CATTLGGAAQETQYF
TRBJ1-2,TRBV19,CASSSGTGPYGYTF
TRBJ1-1,TRBV7-8,CASSPGLLNTEAFF
TRBJ1-1,TRBV12-3/TRBV12-4,CASKRDTRGTEAFF
TRBJ2-5,TRBV10-3,CAIRTSGGQETQYF
TRBJ2-1,TRBV7-9,CASSLGRGPDNEQFF
TRBJ1-1,TRBV20-1,CSAIGNTEAFF
TRBJ2-1,TRBV4-2,CASSQTAGTSGGPDEQFF
TRBJ2-7,TRBV6-6,CASSRGTSVGTYEQYF
.,TRBV20-1,CSAAPPSFEQYF
TRBJ1-2,TRBV11-1,CASSRGQMYGYTF
TRBJ1-6,TRBV4-2,CASSQDSGGSPLHF
TRBJ1-3,TRBV19,CASSIRGNTIYF
TRBJ2-2,TRBV7-9,CASSLLGAKLFF
TRBJ1-2,TRBV7-2,CASSGRRILEGYTF
TRBJ2-3,TRBV6-6,CASGRGTGGDTQYF